This T cell receptor (beta chain) came from a study of T-cell memory formation after mild COVID-19 (dated by TCRdb to the early 2020s). About the investigation overall: TCR sequence clusters from the two donors were largely donor specific. In two donors, T-cell clones that expanded and contracted after mild COVID-19 were followed by sequencing TCRalpha and TCRbeta repertoires longitudinally. Two young, previously healthy adult volunteers made up the cohort, one male and one female.

This clonotype appeared many times. What this receptor recognizes is not known. Base qualities are not provided; no much larger clone lies one nucleotide away. The CDR3 measures 14 amino acids from cysteine to phenylalanine. CDR3 DNA is the only sequence kept; it has 42 bases, read in frame from the first base. Looking up the germline V gene (reference sequence) yields CDR1 DFQATT and CDR2 SNEGSKA. V sheds 5 bases and J sheds 2 bases, leaving 13 bases between their ends. What the study reported, not specific to this receptor: The second-wave clones that peaked on day 37 were not confirmed to be SARS-CoV-2 specific. Only a couple of mild cases were covered in the study, and larger cohorts including severe cases with pre-infection samples were considered necessary. Some responding clones were found in pre-infection memory, which suggests that pre-existing cross-reactive memory T cells took part in the SARS-CoV-2 response. Contracting CD4+ clones turned up mainly in the CM and EM memory subsets, whereas EMRA was where CD8+ clones were enriched. Clones contracting from day 15 to 85 had balanced CD4/CD8 phenotypes, while a second wave expanding from day 15 to 37 was biased towards CD4+.

Sequencer: Illumina NovaSeq 6000. cDNA libraries for TCRalpha and TCRbeta were prepared by 5'RACE using constant-segment primers, with sample barcodes and unique molecular identifiers added. Trizol reagent was used to extract RNA from every sample. Libraries were amplified in two PCR steps, with a second sample barcode and Illumina TruSeq adapters added in the second step. Sequencing of libraries was performed on an Illumina NovaSeq with 2 x 150 bp paired-end reads. The study's processing was this. The reads were demultiplexed and collapsed into UMI-guided consensus sequences using migec v1.2.7. Using mixcr v2.1.11, the UMI consensuses were aligned to TRA and TRB V and J templates and assembled into clonotypes. A clonotype was counted as expanded or contracted only if both edgeR and NoisET called the change significant, with noise models trained on biological replicates. For edgeR calls, the cutoffs were a false discovery rate-adjusted p below 0.01 and a log2 fold-change threshold of 1. As an exploratory analysis of dynamics, max-normalized trajectories of the 1000 most abundant clonotypes were examined by PCA with hierarchical clustering. Each responding clone was given a CD4 or CD8 phenotype based on the CD4+ and CD8+ repertoires, which had been sequenced separately. In TCRdb, the public reads were trimmed at Q25 with fastp and aligned with MiXCR, with productive beta chains retained. One record per CDR3 amino acid sequence lists the most common genes and DNA. The V and J calls reflect TCRdb's pipeline rather than the authors' work. The sample records roughly 150,000 distinct CDR3 sequences, 13% of which are singletons. Jointly, the top ten make up roughly 3.3% of the sample.

Ficoll-Paque density gradient centrifugation was the method used to isolate PBMCs. The sequence joins TRBV20-1 to TRBJ1-5, and TRBD1 may be the D gene, going by 5 matching bases. Sequenced input: PBMCs or a T cell subset sorted from them (not recorded which). The sequence was obtained from a man younger than 35 who had mild COVID-19 (a few samples of this study predate the infection). The sample titles of this study are shuffled in the database, so cell type and time point are left out; the donor was told from shared clones. The DNA is as follows: TGCAGTGCTGAGCCAGGGTCTGGCAATCAGCCCCAGCATTTT. This sequence encodes CSAEPGSGNQPQHF.